The sequence of this T cell receptor (beta chain) was determined in a study of cytomegalovirus exposure and HLA in healthy donors. CDR1 and CDR2 (germline): MGHRA, YSYEKL. CDR3 length: 14 residues. V was shortened by 4 bases and J by 4 bases, with 11 bases between the two germline ends. PCR involved 60 Vbeta and 13 Jbeta primers. In the original analysis: An analysis performed later counted 72 million or so unique TCR beta chains (roughly 11 million of them shared). Clones were sequenced by immunoSEQ multiplex PCR, and TCRdb holds only the in-frame ones, with some missing. The V and J calls and clone size were taken over from that table, and D and trimming were inferred from the DNA. This sample carries roughly 130,000 clones, about 66% of them seen once, and the ten largest clones take about 1.6%.

The sample taken for sequencing was PBMCs. This clonotype was sampled from a young man in good health and CMV-seropositive. The chain is built from TRBV4-1 and TRBJ2-1; D possibly corresponds to TRBD1 (6 bases). This CDR3 is CASSLPTGYNEQFF. The CDR3 DNA sequence: TGCGCCAGCAGCCTCCCGACAGGATACAATGAGCAGTTCTTC.